A single sample is the source of the 20 T cell receptor beta chains below, sequenced in a study of radiotherapy plus CTLA-4 blockade in lung cancer. Clones were read by immunoSEQ multiplex PCR, and TCRdb kept only the in-frame ones, dropping some. The sample shows tens of thousands of clones, 60% to 80% of them seen only once. Sample: peripheral blood, taken from a patient treated with radiotherapy plus ipilimumab. The source is a human donor with non-small cell lung cancer whose response to radiotherapy plus ipilimumab could not be evaluated.

Sample share makes this clone medium-sized (0.01 to 0.1%). V is TRBV19 and J is TRBJ2-2; 9 positions agree with TRBD1. CDR1 is LNHDA and CDR2 is SQIVND in the germline V gene (reference sequence). V gave up 6 bases and J gave up 2 bases; unmatched junction bases: 4. CDR3 length equals 15 residues. The CDR3 DNA sequence: TGTGCCAGTAGAACAGGGGGCCCTAACACCGGGGAGCTGTTTTTT. Its protein product is CASRTGGPNTGELFF. Full variable domain (rest looked up from reference TRBV19 and TRBJ2-2): DGGITQSPKYLFRKEGQNVTLSCEQNLNHDAMYWYRQDPGQGLRLIYYSQIVNDFQKGDIAEGYSVSREKKESFPLTVTSAQKNPTAFYLCASRTGGPNTGELFFGEGSRLTVL.

The J gene is TRBJ2-3, the V gene TRBV9; 9 nucleotides agree with TRBD2. The germline CDR1 and CDR2 sequences are SGDLS and YYNGEE. CDR3 size: 15 residues. With V trimmed by 4 bases and J by 3 bases, 6 bases remained unmatched. The CDR3 region is CASSRRREGTDTQYF. DNA for the CDR3: TGTGCCAGCAGCCGAAGGCGGGAGGGGACAGATACGCAGTATTTT. Looking up the rest from reference TRBV9 and TRBJ2-3 gives the full variable domain: DSGVTQTPKHLITATGQRVTLRCSPRSGDLSVYWYQQSLDQGLQFLIQYYNGEERAKGNILERFSAQQFPDLHSELNLSSLELGDSALYFCASSRRREGTDTQYFGPGTRLTVL.

J is TRBJ2-7 and V is TRBV28, with unresolved D. Looked up from germline, CDR1 is MDHEN and CDR2 is SYDVKM. V gave up 8 bases and J gave up 2 bases, with 10 bases separating them. This CDR3 has 12 amino acids. The CDR3 DNA sequence: TGTGCCAGCGGCCGTCCGACCTACGAGCAGTACTTC. Translated, it gives CASGRPTYEQYF.

This clone was counted a few times. The chain employs TRBV13 and TRBJ2-5; TRBD2 agrees at 12 bases. The CDR3 is 16 amino acids. From germline, CDR1 is PRHDT and CDR2 FYEKMQ (reference sequence). The V and J ends lost 1 base and 4 bases, in that order; junction bases with no gene match: 4. CDR3 region: CASSLEASGRGETQYF. The CDR3 bases are TGTGCCAGCAGCTTAGAGGCTAGCGGGAGGGGAGAGACCCAGTACTTC.

The table lists this clone with a few counts. This sequence joins TRBV6-4 and TRBJ2-1, with 14 bases matching TRBD2. V was clipped by 8 bases and J by 8 bases; unmatched bases: 5. Germline loops: CDR1 MRHNA, CDR2 SNTAGT. There are 14 residues in the CDR3. The CDR3 nucleotides are TGTGCCAGCTCGCCGGGACTAGCGGGAGATGAGCAGTTCTTC. This codes for CASSPGLAGDEQFF.

Only a few counts were recorded for this clone. V is TRBV6-1 and J is TRBJ1-1, with TRBD1 matching 8 bases. Per germline, CDR1 MNHNS and CDR2 SASEGT. Trimming removed 6 bases from V and 8 bases from J; junction bases left unmatched: 8. The CDR3 runs 13 residues. CDR3 protein: CASSRDRPREAFF. The CDR3 DNA reads TGTGCCAGCAGCAGGGACAGGCCGCGGGAAGCTTTCTTT.

This sequence joins TRBV29-1 and TRBJ2-2; TRBD2 matches 15 bases. This CDR3 has 15 amino acids. The junction had 5 bases not matched to a gene; V was cut back by 7 bases and J by 5 bases. The germline gives CDR1 SQVTM, CDR2 ANQGSEA. The CDR3 protein is CSARGLAGGTGELFF. CDR3 in DNA: TGCAGCGCCCGCGGACTAGCGGGAGGGACCGGGGAGCTGTTTTTT.

The chain couples TRBV5-1 to TRBJ2-2; TRBD1 aligns across 9 bases. CDR3 length: 15 amino acids. V was pared by 3 bases and J by 7 bases, with 7 bases of the junction left unmatched. Germline values: CDR1 SGHRS, CDR2 YFSETQ. The CDR3 spells CASSSGDREIGELFF. CDR3 nucleotide sequence: TGCGCCAGCAGCTCGGGGGACAGGGAGATCGGGGAGCTGTTTTTT.

This chain joins TRBV5-4 and TRBJ1-2; TRBD1 aligns across 8 bases. V lost 4 bases, J lost 8 bases, and 7 bases stayed unmatched. This CDR3 has 13 amino acids. Germline CDR1 and CDR2: SGHNT and YYREEE (reference sequence). The CDR3 loop reads CASSETGDRGYTF. The CDR3 nucleotides are TGTGCCAGCAGCGAGACAGGGGACCGCGGCTACACCTTC.

V gene TRBV18 combines with J gene TRBJ2-1, with 8 positions matching TRBD1. V shed 5 bases and J 7 bases; nucleotides not matched to a gene: 10. The CDR3 contains 15 residues. Germline lookup yields CDR1 KGHSH and CDR2 LQKENI. CDR3 DNA: TGTGCCAGCTCATGGACAGGGTTTGGGCAAAATGAGCAGTTCTTC. Encoded protein: CASSWTGFGQNEQFF.

The chain recombines TRBV2 with TRBJ1-5; D not resolved. The length of the CDR3 is 12 residues. Trimming cost V 3 bases and J 7 bases, with 7 bases left between them. Germline CDR1 reads SNHLY; CDR2 reads FYNNEI. CDR3 sequence reads: CASSDEAQPQHF. The CDR3 DNA reads TGTGCCAGCAGTGATGAGGCACAGCCCCAGCATTTT.

V is TRBV5-1 and J is TRBJ2-5; a weak D match, TRBD2 (6 bases). V was clipped by 4 bases and J by 5 bases, with 12 bases between them. Germline V gene lookup returns CDR1 SGHRS and CDR2 YFSETQ. There are 13 residues in the CDR3. The CDR3 DNA follows: TGCGCCAGCAGCGCGGGACCGTCGGAGACCCAGTACTTC. It is translated as CASSAGPSETQYF.

This clone was seen only once. At one end, the junction sequence differs from germline, possibly due to a read error. The chain uses TRBV18 and TRBJ1-4; the D is unclear. The V gene's germline CDR1 is KGHSH and CDR2 LQKENI. CDR3 size: 14 residues. CDR3 residues: CASSPAGANEKLFF. The CDR3, as DNA: TGTGCCAGTTCACCCGCGGGAGCTAATGAAAAACTGTTTTTT. The variable domain in full, with the rest retrieved from reference TRBV18 and TRBJ1-4, is NAGVMQNPRHLVRRRGQEARLRCSPMKGHSHVYWYRQLPEEGLKFMVYLQKENIIDESGMPKERFSAEFPKEGPSILRIQQVVRGDSAAYFCASSPAGANEKLFFGSGTQLSVL.

This rearrangement joins TRBV7-9 to TRBJ2-1; 10 positions match TRBD2. The CDR3 extends over 15 amino acids. V shed 4 bases and J 4 bases; nucleotides not matched to a gene: 4. Germline CDR1 SEHNR, CDR2 FQNEAQ (reference sequence). The CDR3 reads CASSSGTSVYNEQFF. The CDR3 DNA reads as TGTGCCAGCAGCTCCGGGACTAGCGTATACAATGAGCAGTTCTTC.

V and J are TRBV19 and TRBJ1-2, with TRBD1 matching 7 bases. Germline V gene sequence: CDR1 LNHDA, CDR2 SQIVND (reference sequence). The length of the CDR3 is 15 residues. J gave up 5 bases and V 7 bases, and 13 bases lay outside the gene matches. The CDR3 spells CASNPGQPSIYGYTF. DNA for the CDR3: TGTGCCAGTAACCCGGGACAGCCTTCTATTTATGGCTACACCTTC.

The chain couples TRBV30 to TRBJ2-5; 12 bases match TRBD2. The CDR3 length is 15 residues. Germline loops: CDR1 GTSNPN, CDR2 SVGIG (reference sequence). Trimming took 1 base from V and 5 from J; bases not matched to a gene: 5. The CDR3, as DNA: TGTGCCTGGAGTGGACTAGCGGGAGTCCGCGAGACCCAGTACTTC. It encodes CAWSGLAGVRETQYF.

The chain recombines TRBV6-5 with TRBJ2-7; 12 bases agree with TRBD2. This CDR3 comprises 15 residues. Looked up from germline, CDR1 is MNHEY and CDR2 is SVGAGI. Unmatched junction bases numbered 3, after V lost 5 bases and J lost 1 base. CDR3 in amino acids: CASSALAGGSYEQYF. The CDR3 DNA is TGTGCCAGCAGTGCGCTAGCGGGAGGGTCCTACGAGCAGTACTTC.

The chain combines TRBV13 with TRBJ2-1, with TRBD2 identical over 8 bases. V dropped 2 bases and J dropped 6; count of bases not matched to a gene: 6. Germline V CDR1 and CDR2: PRHDT, FYEKMQ (reference sequence). The CDR3 is 15 amino acids. The CDR3: CASSLQREMFNEQFF. CDR3 DNA: TGTGCCAGCAGCTTACAGCGGGAGATGTTCAATGAGCAGTTCTTC.

The rearrangement links TRBV2 to TRBJ2-1, with 10 bases identical to TRBD2. V was pared by 6 bases and J by 8 bases, with 7 bases of the junction left unmatched. CDR3 size: 14 residues. Germline V gene sequence: CDR1 SNHLY, CDR2 FYNNEI. DNA for the CDR3: TGTGCCAGCAGGGGGGTAGCGGGAGGACATGAGCAGTTCTTC. Its protein is CASRGVAGGHEQFF.

The table lists this clone with a count of one. V gene TRBV5-1 combines with J gene TRBJ2-5; perhaps TRBD1 as D (6 bases). This CDR3 comprises 15 residues. The ends were cut back, 0 bases at V and 5 bases at J, with 14 bases in the middle. Per germline, CDR1 SGHRS and CDR2 YFSETQ. CDR3 DNA: TGCGCCAGCAGCTTGGTCCTCAGGGGCGCGGAGACCCAGTACTTC. Translated, it gives CASSLVLRGAETQYF.